Following are 4 T cell receptor beta chains from one sample sequenced in a study of T cells in localized non-small cell lung cancer. Generated by immunoSEQ multiplex PCR, the TCRdb table keeps only in-frame clones and is missing some. The sample has 75,000 to 90,000 clones; approximately 85% are singletons. Source: peripheral blood, taken before any cancer treatment. These receptors came from a man aged 40 to 70 with stage I lung adenocarcinoma.

The chain combines TRBV6-5 with TRBJ1-2; D uncertain. Looked up from germline, CDR1 is MNHEY and CDR2 is SVGAGI. Trimming stripped 4 bases from V and 4 bases from J, with 19 bases between. This CDR3 contains 16 residues. The CDR3 DNA is TGTGCCAGCAGTTGTATACCTATGCGAAAGACCTATGGCTACACCTTC. It encodes CASSCIPMRKTYGYTF.

The chain links TRBV28 to TRBJ1-5; D gene uncertain. Trimming shortened V by 4 bases and J by 8 bases, and 15 bases separated the two germline ends. CDR3 length: 14 residues. CDR1 is MDHEN and CDR2 is SYDVKM in the germline V gene. CDR3 coding DNA: TGTGCCAGCAGTTCCACCGGGGTCGGGGAGCCCCAGCATTTT. Amino acid sequence: CASSSTGVGEPQHF.

The table lists this clone with a count of one. V is TRBV19 and J is TRBJ1-1; D unresolved. Per the germline V gene, CDR1 is LNHDA and CDR2 is SQIVND (reference sequence). Trimming took off 1 base at V and 4 bases at J, with 4 bases between the two ends. There are 12 residues in the CDR3. The CDR3 reads CASSIASTEAFF. CDR3 nucleotides: TGTGCCAGTAGTATAGCCAGCACTGAAGCTTTCTTT.

The chain links TRBV28 to TRBJ1-2; 9 positions match TRBD1. J was trimmed by 8 bases and V by 7 bases; bases with no gene match: 8. Germline CDR1 reads MDHEN; CDR2 reads SYDVKM. This CDR3 has 13 residues. CDR3 residues: CASTRDRVDGYTF. CDR3 in DNA: TGTGCCAGCACCCGGGACAGGGTAGACGGCTACACCTTC.